The clone carrying this T cell receptor (beta chain) was recorded a few times. The sample comes from a study of T cells after yellow fever vaccination. TCRdb redid the calling of the 5' RACE reads with MiXCR, one entry per CDR3 protein. The table includes some 390,000 distinct CDR3 sequences, approximately 5.7% detected once. The CDR3 contains 15 residues. The ends were cut back, 3 bases at V and 2 bases at J, with 12 bases in the middle. CDR1 and CDR2 (germline): ENHRY, SYGVKD. The sample consisted of PBMCs, taken 5 days after the yellow fever booster vaccination. The gene calls are TRBV10-3 and TRBJ2-3, with D possibly called TRBD1 or TRBD2 (5 bases each). This receptor was identified in a man aged 25-45 years who received the YFV17D yellow fever vaccine. This chain's CDR3 is CAISEGHGATDTQYF. CDR3 coding DNA: TGTGCCATCAGTGAAGGGCACGGGGCCACAGATACGCAGTATTTT.